Listed below are T cell receptor beta chains from one sample, sequenced in a study of response to subunit inactivated influenza vaccine. TCRdb called the RT-PCR reads again in MiXCR, with one record for every CDR3 protein. This sample carries about 830,000 distinct CDR3 sequences, around 20% of them seen once, and the ten largest clones take approximately 11%. Specimen: PBMCs from blood, collected about 5 days after vaccination. The receptors come from a man aged 50-59 years who received an inactivated influenza vaccine. Each CDR3 is given with its conserved first and last residue. A D gene is named only where the DNA matches it firmly. Rows give clone size only sometimes, using once, few, many, or a class for an expanded clone.

abundance | j_gene | v_gene | d_gene | CDR3nt | CDR3aa
many | TRBJ2-1 | TRBV5-1 | TRBD2 | TGCGCCAGCAGCACGGGACTAGCGGGAAGGTCCTCCTACAATGAGCAGTTCTTC | CASSTGLAGRSSYNEQFF
few | TRBJ2-1 | TRBV20-1 | TRBD2 | TGCAGTGCTAGAGCCCTAGCGGGGGGCTATCCCGGCAATGAGCAGTTCTTC | CSARALAGGYPGNEQFF
once | TRBJ1-2 | TRBV4-3 | TRBD1 | TGCGCCAGCCGCGACAGGGGCGGAAACTATGGCTACACCTTC | CASRDRGGNYGYTF
. | TRBJ1-4 | TRBV7-9 | . | TGTGCCAGCAGCTTAAACCAAAAACTGTTTTTT | CASSLNQKLFF
few | TRBJ2-2 | TRBV5-5 | . | TGTGCCAGCAGCCGAGAACCTACAGGGATGGGCGGGGAGCTGTTTTTT | CASSREPTGMGGELFF
. | TRBJ2-7 | TRBV7-2 | . | TGTGCCAGCAGCCTCATCCCCGTGAGAACCTACGAGCAGTACTTC | CASSLIPVRTYEQYF
. | TRBJ2-7 | TRBV20-1 | TRBD1 | TGCAGTGCTAGAGCCAGGGACAGGGGGTTCTCCTACGAGCAGTACTTC | CSARARDRGFSYEQYF
few | TRBJ2-3 | TRBV6-2/TRBV6-3 | TRBD2 | TGTGCCAGCAGAGGACTAGCGGGGTTAACAGATACGCAGTATTTT | CASRGLAGLTDTQYF
. | TRBJ2-7 | TRBV5-1 | . | TGCGCCAGCAGCTCCACCGCGTCTTGGACAGCGTCCTACGAGCAGTACTTC | CASSSTASWTASYEQYF
. | TRBJ1-1 | TRBV25-1 | TRBD1 | TGTGCCAGCGGGAGGGGACAGGGAAACACTGAAGCTTTCTTT | CASGRGQGNTEAFF
. | TRBJ2-3 | TRBV5-1 | TRBD1 | TGCGCCAGCAGCCCGGGGACAGCGATAGATAGCACAGATACGCAGTATTTT | CASSPGTAIDSTDTQYF
. | TRBJ2-1 | TRBV27 | . | TGTGCCAGCAGTTTCGGGCACTACAATGAGCAGTTCTTC | CASSFGHYNEQFF
. | TRBJ2-6 | TRBV27 | TRBD1 | TGTGCCAGCGGCCAACGGGGGACAGGTGGGGCCAACGTCCTGACTTTC | CASGQRGTGGANVLTF
. | TRBJ2-5 | TRBV4-3 | . | TGCGCCAGCAGCCAAGGGAGTCGACAACAGAAAGAGACCCAGTACTTC | CASSQGSRQQKETQYF
. | TRBJ2-1 | TRBV5-1 | . | TGCGCCAGCAGCTTGGGGACTGGAAATAGAAAAATCAATGAGCAGTTCTTC | CASSLGTGNRKINEQFF
many | TRBJ2-3 | TRBV12-3/TRBV12-4 | . | TGTGCCAGCAGTTCCCTTGGCACAGATACGCAGTATTTT | CASSSLGTDTQYF
. | TRBJ1-2 | TRBV20-1 | . | TGCAGTGCTAGAACGGGGGTGGTGGGCTACATCTTC | CSARTGVVGYIF
. | TRBJ2-7 | TRBV5-1 | . | TGCGCCAGCAGCCCGACTGAGGCCACGTACGAGCAGTACTTC | CASSPTEATYEQYF
. | TRBJ2-7 | TRBV20-1 | . | TGCAGTGTCACGACGGGCCCATCCGGTGACGAGCAGTACTTC | CSVTTGPSGDEQYF
few | TRBJ2-7 | TRBV24-1 | . | TGTGCCACCAGCCCAGGGGAGCTCTACGAGCAGTACTTC | CATSPGELYEQYF
. | TRBJ2-1 | TRBV7-2 | . | TGTGCCAGCAGCTTAGTGGCCTCCACGATTTACAATGAGCAGTTCTTC | CASSLVASTIYNEQFF
few | TRBJ2-4 | TRBV11-1 | . | TGTGCCAGCAGTCGACGGGCCCTAGCGGAGGGGGAAAAAAACATTCAGTACTTC | CASSRRALAEGEKNIQYF
. | TRBJ2-1 | TRBV10-3 | . | TGTGCCATCAGTGAGTTGGCAAATGAGCAGTTCTTC | CAISELANEQFF
few | TRBJ2-5 | TRBV6-1 | . | TGTGCCAGCAGGCGGGACTTTCAAGAGACCCAGTACTTC | CASRRDFQETQYF
few | TRBJ2-1 | TRBV12-3/TRBV12-4 | TRBD2 | TGTGCCAGCAGCTTCGGGACTAGCGGGGCCATTCCCTACAATGAGCAGTTCTTC | CASSFGTSGAIPYNEQFF
few | TRBJ2-7 | TRBV10-3 | . | TGTGCCATCAGTGACTCGGGCCGAAGCTACGAGCAGTACTTC | CAISDSGRSYEQYF